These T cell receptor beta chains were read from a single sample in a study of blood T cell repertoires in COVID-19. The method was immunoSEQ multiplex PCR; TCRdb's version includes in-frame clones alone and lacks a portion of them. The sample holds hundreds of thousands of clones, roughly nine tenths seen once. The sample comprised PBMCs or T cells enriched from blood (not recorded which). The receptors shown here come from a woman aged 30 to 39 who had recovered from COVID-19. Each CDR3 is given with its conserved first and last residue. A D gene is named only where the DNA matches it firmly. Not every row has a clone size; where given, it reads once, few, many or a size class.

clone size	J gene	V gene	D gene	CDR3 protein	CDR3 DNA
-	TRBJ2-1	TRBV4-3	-	CASSQAYPQWGVGYNEQFF	TGCGCCAGCAGCCAAGCCTACCCACAATGGGGCGTTGGCTACAATGAGCAGTTCTTC
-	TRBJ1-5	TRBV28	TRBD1	CASRQGGGRGLNQPQHF	TGTGCCAGCAGACAGGGAGGCGGCAGGGGGCTTAATCAGCCCCAGCATTTT
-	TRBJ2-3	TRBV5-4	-	CASSLVLASDTQYF	TGTGCCAGCAGCTTGGTATTAGCTTCAGATACGCAGTATTTT
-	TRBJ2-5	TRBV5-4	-	CASSPFGVQYQETQYF	TGTGCCAGCAGTCCCTTCGGGGTCCAGTACCAAGAGACCCAGTACTTC
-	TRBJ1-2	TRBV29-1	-	CSVAKEYGYTF	TGCAGCGTTGCTAAAGAATACGGCTACACCTTC
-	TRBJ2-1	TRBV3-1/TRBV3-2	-	CASSLNRGYEQFF	TGTGCCAGCAGCCTTAATAGGGGGTATGAGCAGTTCTTC
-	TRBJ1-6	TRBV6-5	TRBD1	CASSSTGWVSPLHF	TGTGCCAGCAGTTCGACAGGGTGGGTTTCACCCCTCCACTTT
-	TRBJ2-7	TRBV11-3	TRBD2	CASSLGGTSGGPQYF	TGTGCCAGCAGCTTAGGAGGGACTAGCGGGGGACCCCAGTACTTC
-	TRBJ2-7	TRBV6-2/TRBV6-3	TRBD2	CASSGLLAGGIHEQYF	TGTGCCAGCAGTGGCCTACTAGCGGGAGGGATCCACGAGCAGTACTTC
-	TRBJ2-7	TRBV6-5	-	CATLGGYEQYF	TGTGCCACGCTCGGAGGTTACGAGCAGTACTTC
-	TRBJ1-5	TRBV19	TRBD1	CASSIRTGSNQPQHF	TGTGCCAGTAGTATTCGGACAGGAAGCAATCAGCCCCAGCATTTT
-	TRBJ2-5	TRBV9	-	CASSGFDRFQETQYF	TGTGCCAGCAGCGGCTTTGACAGGTTCCAAGAGACCCAGTACTTC
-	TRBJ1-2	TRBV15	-	CATSRDAVGYTF	TGTGCCACCAGCAGAGACGCGGTAGGCTACACCTTC
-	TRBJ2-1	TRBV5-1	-	CASSLATATGGAGGGVYNEQFF	TGCGCCAGCAGCTTGGCAACCGCCACAGGGGGCGCGGGGGGCGGTGTCTACAATGAGCAGTTCTTC
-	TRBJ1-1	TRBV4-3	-	CASSQDTGENTEAFF	TGCGCCAGCAGCCAAGACACGGGGGAGAACACTGAAGCTTTCTTT
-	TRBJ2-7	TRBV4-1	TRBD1	CASSQRTGLAYEQYF	TGCGCCAGCAGCCAAAGGACAGGGCTAGCCTACGAGCAGTACTTC
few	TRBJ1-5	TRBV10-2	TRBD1	CASSVGTGNQPQHF	TGCGCCAGCAGTGTTGGGACAGGAAATCAGCCCCAGCATTTT
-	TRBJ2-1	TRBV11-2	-	CASSLVSRGNEQFF	TGTGCCAGCAGCTTAGTTTCCCGAGGGAATGAGCAGTTCTTC
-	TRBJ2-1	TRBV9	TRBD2	CASSVGTSGYNEQFF	TGTGCCAGCAGCGTAGGGACTAGCGGTTACAATGAGCAGTTCTTC
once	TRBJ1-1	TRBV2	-	CASILTRAGTEAFF	TGTGCCAGCATTTTAACCCGGGCGGGCACTGAAGCTTTCTTT
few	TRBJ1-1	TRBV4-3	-	CASSQEYSARGEAFF	TGCGCCAGCAGCCAAGAATATAGTGCGCGGGGTGAAGCTTTCTTT
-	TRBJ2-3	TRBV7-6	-	CASSLGLAAESDTQYF	TGTGCCAGCAGCTTAGGATTGGCCGCGGAATCAGATACGCAGTATTTT
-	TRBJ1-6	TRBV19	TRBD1	CASSLGQINSPLHF	TGTGCCAGTAGCCTGGGACAGATCAATTCACCCCTCCACTTT
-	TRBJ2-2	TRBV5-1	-	CASSLEPRGNTGELFF	TGCGCCAGCAGCTTGGAGCCTAGGGGGAACACCGGGGAGCTGTTTTTT
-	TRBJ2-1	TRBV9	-	CASSAPSRAGPPEQFF	TGTGCCAGCAGCGCCCCGTCCAGGGCTGGGCCCCCTGAGCAGTTCTTC
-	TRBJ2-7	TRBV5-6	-	CASSSSPYEQYF	TGTGCCAGCAGCTCTTCCCCCTACGAGCAGTACTTC
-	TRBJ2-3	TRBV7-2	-	CASSFVTDTQYF	TGTGCCAGCAGCTTCGTCACAGATACGCAGTATTTT
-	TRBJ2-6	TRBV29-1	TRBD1	CSVGTGTGGISGANVLTF	TGCAGCGTTGGGACCGGGACAGGGGGGATCTCTGGGGCCAACGTCCTGACTTTC
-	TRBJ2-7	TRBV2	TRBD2	CASMPLAGVFEQYF	TGTGCCAGCATGCCACTAGCGGGAGTGTTCGAGCAGTACTTC
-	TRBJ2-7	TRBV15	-	CATSRARDGPYEQYF	TGTGCCACCAGCAGAGCGCGGGACGGACCCTACGAGCAGTACTTC
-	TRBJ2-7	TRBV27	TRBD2	CASSLGTSGSSEQYF	TGTGCCAGCAGTCTGGGGACTAGCGGGAGTAGCGAGCAGTACTTC
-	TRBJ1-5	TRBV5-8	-	CASSLANRGNQPQHF	TGTGCCAGCAGCTTGGCGAACAGGGGCAATCAGCCCCAGCATTTT
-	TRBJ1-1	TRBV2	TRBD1	CALGQGHLEAFF	TGTGCCCTAGGACAGGGACACCTTGAAGCTTTCTTT
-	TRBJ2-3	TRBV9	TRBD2	CASSPQLRLATDTQYF	TGTGCCAGCAGCCCTCAGCTCCGACTAGCAACAGATACGCAGTATTTT
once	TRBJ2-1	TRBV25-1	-	CASSDAPYNEQFF	TGTGCCAGCAGTGATGCGCCCTACAATGAGCAGTTCTTC
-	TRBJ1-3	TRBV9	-	CASSVGGGTGNTIYF	TGTGCCAGCAGCGTAGGAGGAGGGACTGGAAACACCATATATTTT
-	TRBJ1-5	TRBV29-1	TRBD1	CSVVRQGASYSNQPQHF	TGCAGCGTTGTGCGACAGGGGGCCTCATATAGCAATCAGCCCCAGCATTTT
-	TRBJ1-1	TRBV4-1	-	CASSPLEGPEAFF	TGCGCCAGCAGCCCCCTGGAGGGTCCTGAAGCTTTCTTT
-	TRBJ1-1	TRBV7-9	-	CASSFWTENTEAFF	TGTGCCAGCAGCTTCTGGACAGAGAACACTGAAGCTTTCTTT
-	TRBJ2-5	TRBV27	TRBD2	CASSLAGGFKETQYF	TGTGCCAGCAGTCTCGCCGGGGGGTTTAAAGAGACCCAGTACTTC
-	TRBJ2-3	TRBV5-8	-	CASSRYESTDTQYF	TGTGCCAGCAGTCGGTATGAGAGCACAGATACGCAGTATTTT
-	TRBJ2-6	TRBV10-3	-	CAISPLIGGSGANVLTF	TGTGCCATCAGTCCACTAATCGGGGGCTCTGGGGCCAACGTCCTGACTTTC
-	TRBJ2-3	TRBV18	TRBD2	CASSPGTSVSTDTQYF	TGTGCCAGCTCACCCGGGACTAGCGTTTCCACAGATACGCAGTATTTT
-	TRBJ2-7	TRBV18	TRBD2	CASSPLAGGFEQYF	TGTGCCAGCTCACCCCTAGCGGGAGGGTTCGAGCAGTACTTC
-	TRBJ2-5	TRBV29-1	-	CSVEDRRGSGTQYF	TGCAGCGTTGAAGATCGTCGAGGGTCGGGGACCCAGTACTTC
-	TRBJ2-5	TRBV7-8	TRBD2	CASSPLWRGDQETQYF	TGTGCCAGCAGCCCCTTATGGCGGGGGGACCAAGAGACCCAGTACTTC
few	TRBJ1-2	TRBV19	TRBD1	CASSSGRQGYDGYTF	TGTGCCAGTAGTAGCGGACGACAGGGGTACGATGGCTACACCTTC
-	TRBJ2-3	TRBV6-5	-	CASTSGGGTDTQYF	TGTGCCAGCACCTCTGGTGGAGGCACAGATACGCAGTATTTT
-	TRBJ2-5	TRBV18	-	CASSPNRKETQYF	TGTGCCAGCTCACCAAACAGGAAAGAGACCCAGTACTTC
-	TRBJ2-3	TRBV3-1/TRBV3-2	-	CASSQPYGRTDTQYF	TGTGCCAGCAGCCAGCCGTACGGTAGAACAGATACGCAGTATTTT
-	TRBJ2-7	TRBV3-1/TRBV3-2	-	CASSQGVGSLSFSREQYF	TGTGCCAGCAGCCAAGGTGTCGGGAGTCTCTCCTTCTCTCGCGAGCAGTACTTC
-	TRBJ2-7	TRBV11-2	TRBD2	CASSSYPSSGRTTNF	TGTGCCAGCAGCTCGTACCCCTCTAGCGGGAGGACGACTAACTTC
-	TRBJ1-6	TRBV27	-	CASSFTGSGSPLHF	TGTGCCAGCAGTTTCACGGGGTCGGGATCACCCCTCCACTTT
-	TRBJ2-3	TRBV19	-	CASSIGESGQYF	TGTGCCAGTAGTATCGGAGAAAGCGGGCAGTATTTT
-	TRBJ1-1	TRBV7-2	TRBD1	CASSLGWTGEAFF	TGTGCCAGCAGCCTGGGATGGACAGGTGAAGCTTTCTTT
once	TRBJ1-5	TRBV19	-	CASSIRRGGQPQHF	TGTGCCAGTAGTATAAGGCGGGGAGGTCAGCCCCAGCATTTT
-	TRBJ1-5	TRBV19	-	CASSILGADLQPQHF	TGTGCCAGTAGTATACTTGGGGCGGACCTTCAGCCCCAGCATTTT
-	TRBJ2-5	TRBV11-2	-	CASSLGDYQETQYF	TGTGCCAGCAGCTTAGGTGACTACCAAGAGACCCAGTACTTC
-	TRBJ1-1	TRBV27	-	CASSLQGFRPINEAFF	TGTGCCAGCAGTCTACAGGGATTTAGGCCGATAAATGAAGCTTTCTTT
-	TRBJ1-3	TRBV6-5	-	CASSSAGRSGNTIYF	TGTGCCAGCAGCTCCGCAGGTCGCTCTGGAAACACCATATATTTT